This passage covers 17 T cell receptor beta chains from one sample sequenced in a study of spatial heterogeneity in lung cancer. Each CDR3 protein gets one entry after TCRdb re-called the 5' RACE reads with MiXCR. The sample has roughly 1,300 distinct CDR3 sequences; 6.5% are singletons. Time point meaning: sample taken at primary tumor resection. The sequences come from normal lung tissue next to the tumor, collected at surgery. Receptor source: a male donor with early-stage non-small cell lung cancer.

Relative to its sample, this clonotype is medium-sized. The chain combines TRBV6-1 with TRBJ1-1; no firm D call. V was shortened by 1 base and J by 2 bases, with 2 bases between the two germline ends. CDR1 and CDR2 (germline): MNHNS, SASEGT. This CDR3 has 12 amino acids. CDR3 sequence (DNA): TGTGCCAGCAGTGAAGGTAACACTGAAGCTTTCTTT. It translates to CASSEGNTEAFF.

In its sample, this clonotype ranks as medium-sized. The chain combines TRBV28 with TRBJ2-7, with 9 positions matching TRBD2. Germline CDR1 MDHEN, CDR2 SYDVKM. Trimming took 8 bases from V and 0 from J; bases not matched to a gene: 2. The length of the CDR3 is 13 residues. CDR3 sequence (DNA): TGTGCCAGCGCTAGCGGGAACTCCTACGAGCAGTACTTC. Translated: CASASGNSYEQYF.

This clonotype was found a few times. This rearrangement joins TRBV28 to TRBJ1-2, with D hard to call. Trimming pared 3 bases from V and 2 bases from J, leaving 7 bases between. Germline-derived CDR1 and CDR2 are MDHEN and SYDVKM. CDR3 length equals 13 residues. The chain's CDR3 is CASSFDRNYGYTF. CDR3 in DNA: TGTGCCAGCAGTTTCGATCGAAACTATGGCTACACCTTC.

There are many counts of this clonotype. A much larger clone differs by one base, so this may be a read error. V is TRBV28 and J is TRBJ2-1, with D unresolved. CDR3 length equals 12 residues. The germline V and J ends were trimmed by 5 bases and 6 bases, with 8 bases remaining between them. CDR1 MDHEN and CDR2 SYDVKM come from the germline V gene. This CDR3 reads CASSKGCNEQFF. The CDR3, as DNA: TGTGCCAGCAGTAAGGGCTGCAATGAGCAGTTCTTC.

This clonotype counts as medium-sized (0.01 to 0.1%). The genes are TRBV5-1 and TRBJ1-4, with TRBD1 as a possible D gene (6 bases). Trimming took 4 bases from V and 3 from J, leaving 13 bases between them. This CDR3 contains 15 residues. Germline V gene data show CDR1 as SGHRS and CDR2 as YFSETQ. The CDR3 is CASSAQDRPNEKLFF. The CDR3 region has the DNA TGCGCCAGCAGCGCCCAGGACAGACCTAATGAAAAACTGTTTTTT.

By frequency in the sample, this clonotype is large. The chain combines TRBV5-6 with TRBJ2-2; D remains ambiguous. V was clipped by 1 base and J by 4 bases, with 2 bases between them. The CDR3 totals 12 residues. CDR1 and CDR2 from the germline V gene are SGHDT and YYEEEE. This chain's CDR3 is CASSLSTGELFF. The DNA for the CDR3 is TGTGCCAGCAGCTTGTCCACCGGGGAGCTGTTTTTT.

Details on this clonotype: An end of the junction differs from the germline gene, which may be a read error. The V call is TRBV28, the J call TRBJ1-3, with 7 nucleotides matching TRBD1. The CDR3 is 16 amino acids. The germline gives CDR1 MDHEN, CDR2 SYDVKM. Here the CDR3 reads CASSWGQSLAGNTINF. The CDR3 region has the DNA TGTGCCAGCAGCTGGGGACAGTCCCTTGCCGGAAACACCATAAATTTT.

This clonotype is classed as large. The V call is TRBV28, the J call TRBJ2-7; 11 nucleotides match TRBD1. Germline CDR1 MDHEN, CDR2 SYDVKM. The CDR3 loop spans 17 amino acids. Unmatched junction bases numbered 7, after V lost 3 bases and J lost 0 bases. CDR3 residues: CASSFGAGQGGSYEQYF. DNA of the CDR3: TGTGCCAGCAGTTTCGGGGCGGGACAGGGGGGCTCCTACGAGCAGTACTTC.

To note about this clonotype: One junction end does not reproduce the germline sequence, and a read error may be involved. The chain uses TRBV9 and TRBJ2-2; tentatively, D is TRBD1 or TRBD2 (6 bases each). The CDR3 has 15 residues. Germline CDR1 reads SGDLS; CDR2 reads YYNGEE. The CDR3 loop reads CACSGTRGLPGELFF. For the CDR3, the DNA is TGTGCCTGCAGCGGCACCAGGGGACTGCCCGGGGAGCTGTTTTTT.

Within the sample, this clonotype is medium-sized. CDR3 in amino acids: CASRQGFSSFDTQYF. In DNA, the CDR3 is TGTGCCAGCAGACAGGGTTTTTCGTCTTTCGATACGCAGTATTTT. The chain recombines TRBV27 with TRBJ2-3; tentatively, D is TRBD1 (6 bases). V was shortened by 6 bases and J by 6 bases, with 19 bases between the two germline ends. The CDR3 is made up of 15 amino acids. The germline V gene encodes CDR1 MNHEY and CDR2 SMNVEV (reference sequence).

This clonotype ranks as medium-sized. The chain combines TRBV7-2 with TRBJ1-1; D may be TRBD1 (5 bases). Trimming removed 2 bases at V and 5 bases at J, with 12 bases between. The V gene's germline CDR1 is SGHTA and CDR2 FQGNSA. The CDR3 has 14 amino acids. The CDR3 sequence: CASSLLSGTTEAFF. CDR3 sequence (DNA): TGTGCCAGCAGCTTATTGTCAGGGACGACTGAAGCTTTCTTT.

CDR3: CASSLGPTSNSPLHF. The CDR3 DNA is TGTGCCAGCAGTTTAGGACCTACCTCAAATTCACCCCTCCACTTT. This rearrangement joins TRBV6-5 to TRBJ1-6, with unresolved D. V dropped 4 bases and J dropped 7 bases, with 14 bases sitting between them. Per the germline V gene, CDR1 is MNHEY and CDR2 is SVGAGI. There are 15 residues in the CDR3.

By frequency in the sample, this clonotype is medium-sized. J is TRBJ1-4 and V is TRBV18; no clear D. The CDR3 extends over 15 amino acids. The germline V gene has CDR1 KGHSH and CDR2 LQKENI. Trimming cost V 3 bases and J 8 bases, with 16 bases left between them. In DNA form, the CDR3 reads TGTGCCAGCTCACCGGAGGGAAACCCCTCGGAAAAACTGTTTTTT. Its translation: CASSPEGNPSEKLFF.

This clonotype occurred many times. The CDR3 loop reads CAWSRQENQPQHF. The DNA of the CDR3 is TGTGCCTGGAGTCGGCAGGAAAATCAGCCCCAGCATTTT. The V call is TRBV30, the J call TRBJ1-5; D is unresolved. This CDR3 is 13 amino acids long. The V end was cut by 2 bases, the J end by 4 bases, with 9 bases between. From germline, CDR1 is GTSNPN and CDR2 SVGIG (reference sequence).

This clonotype is deemed medium-sized. The chain carries TRBV24-1 and TRBJ2-2; 8 nucleotides line up with TRBD1. The junction had 5 bases not matched to a gene; V was cut back by 1 base and J by 5 bases. Germline CDR1 and CDR2: KGHDR and SFDVKD. This CDR3 comprises 16 residues. DNA of the CDR3: TGTGCCACCAGTGATTTCGGCGGGACAGGAACCGGGGAGCTGTTTTTT. This gives the protein CATSDFGGTGTGELFF.

Relative to its sample, this clonotype is large. The chain combines TRBV7-9 with TRBJ1-2, with TRBD1 identical over 7 bases. The CDR3 covers 14 residues. Germline lookup yields CDR1 SEHNR and CDR2 FQNEAQ (reference sequence). V was pared by 7 bases and J by 4 bases, with 9 bases of the junction left unmatched. The CDR3 bases are TGTGCCAGCATACCCGCGGGACAGACCTATGGCTACACCTTC. Translated, it gives CASIPAGQTYGYTF.

This clonotype counts as medium-sized. This sequence joins TRBV7-2 and TRBJ1-2; D not certain. Germline loops: CDR1 SGHTA, CDR2 FQGNSA. V lost 1 base and J 5 bases, leaving 5 bases between the germline ends. The CDR3 consists of 12 residues. CDR3 protein: CASSLVSYGYTF. DNA of the CDR3: TGTGCCAGCAGCTTAGTTTCTTATGGCTACACCTTC. The whole variable domain, filled in from reference TRBV7-2 and TRBJ1-2, reads GAGVSQSPSNKVTEKGKDVELRCDPISGHTALYWYRQSLGQGLEFLIYFQGNSAPDKSGLPSDRFSAERTGGSVSTLTIQRTQQEDSAVYLCASSLVSYGYTFGSGTRLTVV.